These 28 T cell receptor beta chains were sequenced from one sample in a study of blood T cell repertoires in COVID-19. Generated by immunoSEQ multiplex PCR, the TCRdb table keeps only in-frame clones and is missing some. The sample records roughly 80,000 clones, 70% to 90% being singletons. Sample: peripheral blood. These TCRs come from an elderly woman with active or convalescent COVID-19.

This clone has a single count. The genes are TRBV28 and TRBJ2-7; a weak D match, TRBD2 (6 bases). Trimming took off 2 bases at V and 0 bases at J, with 8 bases between the two ends. Germline-derived CDR1 and CDR2 are MDHEN and SYDVKM. This CDR3 comprises 14 residues. The CDR3, as DNA: TGTGCCAGCAGTTTACAGACTAGCTCCTACGAGCAGTACTTC. Protein sequence: CASSLQTSSYEQYF.

The V gene is TRBV5-1, the J gene TRBJ2-3; D unclear. The CDR3 extends over 12 amino acids. The germline V gene has CDR1 SGHRS and CDR2 YFSETQ. V shed 5 bases and J shed 2 bases, with 6 bases lying between them. The CDR3 region has the DNA TGCGCCAGCAGAGTGGCCACAGATACGCAGTATTTT. Its protein product is CASRVATDTQYF.

In this sample, this clone turned up once. The chain joins TRBV10-1 to TRBJ2-1; D gene ambiguous. Trimming shortened V by 4 bases and J by 9 bases, and 13 bases separated the two germline ends. CDR3 length: 13 amino acids. Germline V lookup: CDR1 WNHNN, CDR2 SYGVQD (reference sequence). CDR3 residues: CASSARDMGEQFF. The CDR3 DNA follows: TGCGCCAGCAGTGCACGAGACATGGGTGAGCAGTTCTTC.

This rearrangement joins TRBV5-1 to TRBJ2-5, with TRBD1 as a possible D gene (6 bases). CDR1 SGHRS and CDR2 YFSETQ come from the germline V gene. Deletions cut 0 bases from V and 1 base from J, with 7 bases between. The CDR3 consists of 14 residues. The CDR3 sequence: CASSLVGGQETQYF. The DNA for the CDR3 is TGCGCCAGCAGCTTGGTAGGGGGCCAAGAGACCCAGTACTTC.

The rearrangement links TRBV11-2 to TRBJ1-4, with TRBD1 identical over 9 bases. V shed 3 bases, J shed 7 bases, and the junction held 6 bases outside the gene matches. Germline lookup yields CDR1 SGHAT and CDR2 FQNNGV. CDR3 length equals 15 residues. In DNA, the CDR3 is TGTGCCAGCAGCTTCACAGGGGGCTTAGGTGAAAAACTGTTTTTT. Residues: CASSFTGGLGEKLFF.

This sequence joins TRBV28 and TRBJ1-2; weak D call: TRBD1 (6 bases). The CDR3 is 12 amino acids. Trimming shortened V by 6 bases and J by 8 bases, and 13 bases separated the two germline ends. Germline CDR1 and CDR2: MDHEN and SYDVKM. CDR3 loop: CASSQQGGGYTF. CDR3 sequence (DNA): TGTGCCAGCAGCCAACAGGGAGGGGGCTACACCTTC.

This clone has only one observation. The J gene is TRBJ2-7, the V gene TRBV28; weak D call: TRBD2 (5 bases). Germline assignment: CDR1 MDHEN and CDR2 SYDVKM. With 3 bases removed from V and 4 bases from J, the gap between germline ends came to 13 bases. CDR3 length equals 14 residues. As DNA, the CDR3 is TGTGCCAGCAGTTTCGCAGGCAGGACTTACGAGCAGTACTTC. Protein sequence: CASSFAGRTYEQYF.

The chain has TRBV5-1 and TRBJ1-6; 8 bases agree with TRBD1. The V and J ends lost 4 bases and 7 bases, in that order; junction bases with no gene match: 10. The CDR3 extends over 16 amino acids. CDR1 is SGHRS and CDR2 is YFSETQ in the germline V gene. The CDR3 DNA is TGCGCCAGCAGCCGAGGACAGGGACAAGGGAATTCACCCCTCCACTTT. Amino acids: CASSRGQGQGNSPLHF.

The genes are TRBV25-1 and TRBJ1-2; TRBD1 aligns across 12 bases. CDR1 is MGHDK, CDR2 SYGVNS, per germline. J gave up 8 bases and V 4 bases, and 11 bases lay outside the gene matches. The CDR3 length is 16 residues. The CDR3 reads CASSGGLGQGARGYTF. The CDR3 coding sequence is TGTGCCAGCAGTGGCGGATTGGGACAGGGGGCGCGGGGCTACACCTTC.

The chain is built from TRBV3-1 (or the pseudogene TRBV3-2) and TRBJ2-3; D is possibly TRBD2 (6 bases). The V gene's germline CDR1 is LGHDT and CDR2 YNNKEL (reference sequence). Trimming took 1 base from V and 1 from J, leaving 15 bases between them. CDR3 length: 17 amino acids. CDR3 DNA: TGTGCCAGCAGCCAAGGGCTCAAGGAGGGCGGCACAGATACGCAGTATTTT. Translated: CASSQGLKEGGTDTQYF.

The J gene is TRBJ1-2, the V gene TRBV19; TRBD1 matches 7 bases. Trimming removed 10 bases from V and 1 base from J; junction bases left unmatched: 12. The CDR3 consists of 15 residues. Germline CDR1 reads LNHDA; CDR2 reads SQIVND (reference sequence). The CDR3 sequence is CATRQGGLLNYGYTF. The CDR3 DNA reads TGTGCCACCAGGCAGGGGGGCCTCCTTAACTATGGCTACACCTTC.

The V and J genes are TRBV5-1 and TRBJ2-3; 9 nucleotides align to TRBD1. This CDR3 has 14 amino acids. In germline, CDR1 is SGHRS, CDR2 YFSETQ. V lost 4 bases to trimming and J lost 7 bases; unmatched junction nucleotides: 7. The CDR3 is CASSGGTGPYTQYF. CDR3 DNA: TGCGCCAGCAGCGGTGGGACAGGGCCTTATACGCAGTATTTT.

The chain combines TRBV28 with TRBJ2-1, with TRBD2 matching over 8 bases. The germline CDR1 and CDR2 sequences are MDHEN and SYDVKM. V lost 2 bases and J lost 8; bases outside the gene matches: 8. The CDR3 loop spans 15 amino acids. Written as DNA, the CDR3 is TGTGCCAGCAGTTTAGCGGGAGGCCCCGGCTATGAGCAGTTCTTC. Encoded protein: CASSLAGGPGYEQFF.

The J gene is TRBJ1-2, the V gene TRBV12-2; the table's D call TRBD1 went unverified against the DNA. TRBV12-2 is noted as a pseudogene. CDR3 size: 16 residues. This CDR3 reads CASRLAGTGGPHGYTF. The CDR3 bases are TGTGCAAGTCGCTTAGCGGGGACAGGGGGCCCACATGGCTACACCTTC.

This chain uses TRBV27 with TRBJ2-3, with TRBD2 matching over 15 bases. Trimming cost V 6 bases and J 1 base; bases outside gene matches: 11. Germline assignment: CDR1 MNHEY and CDR2 SMNVEV (reference sequence). The CDR3 consists of 19 residues. In DNA form, the CDR3 reads TGTGCCAGCAGAAGGGACGGACTAGCGGGGGGGCTGGGCACAGATACGCAGTATTTT. Amino acids: CASRRDGLAGGLGTDTQYF.

In its sample, this clone was seen a few times. This chain links TRBV7-9 with TRBJ2-7; 7 nucleotides align to TRBD2. CDR3 length equals 12 residues. V gave up 3 bases and J gave up 7 bases; unmatched junction bases: 3. Germline lookup yields CDR1 SEHNR and CDR2 FQNEAQ (reference sequence). CDR3 sequence (DNA): TGTGCCAGCAGCTTTTTGCGGGGGGAGCAGTACTTC. Its translation is CASSFLRGEQYF.

The chain joins TRBV5-1 to TRBJ2-2, with TRBD1 matching over 8 bases. This CDR3 comprises 15 residues. V lost 4 bases to trimming and J lost 1 base; unmatched junction nucleotides: 3. Germline V gene data show CDR1 as SGHRS and CDR2 as YFSETQ. DNA for the CDR3: TGCGCCAGCAGCCCGGACAGGGTGAACACCGGGGAGCTGTTTTTT. It specifies CASSPDRVNTGELFF.

The rearrangement links TRBV4-3 to TRBJ2-7; 8 bases are shared with TRBD1. This CDR3 is 15 amino acids long. Germline CDR1 and CDR2: LGHNA and YSLEER. Trimming cost V 4 bases and J 4 bases; bases outside gene matches: 9. CDR3 region: CASSRGTGGGYEQYF. As DNA, the CDR3 is TGCGCCAGCAGCCGAGGGACAGGAGGGGGTTACGAGCAGTACTTC.

The chain links TRBV19 to TRBJ1-3, with D tentatively TRBD1 (6 bases). The CDR3 spans 13 residues. V shed 5 bases and J shed 3 bases, with 8 bases lying between them. CDR1 and CDR2 (germline): LNHDA, SQIVND (reference sequence). CDR3 region: CASSQGSGNTIYF. The CDR3 nucleotides are TGTGCCAGTAGTCAGGGGAGTGGAAACACCATATATTTT.

This clone has just a few counts. V and J are TRBV3-1 (or the pseudogene TRBV3-2) and TRBJ1-4, with D possibly being TRBD1 (5 bases). The CDR3 covers 18 residues. The V gene lost 0 bases and the J gene lost 8 bases, with 22 bases spanning the gap. From germline, CDR1 is LGHDT and CDR2 YNNKEL (reference sequence). The CDR3 coding sequence is TGTGCCAGCAGCCAAGATTTTAGCAGGGCCGACGGGTGGGAAAAACTGTTTTTT. It translates to CASSQDFSRADGWEKLFF.

The chain employs TRBV7-9 and TRBJ2-7; 7 nucleotides line up with TRBD2. CDR1 is SEHNR and CDR2 is FQNEAQ in the germline V gene (reference sequence). The V and J ends lost 5 bases and 4 bases, in that order; junction bases with no gene match: 11. The CDR3 has 15 residues. CDR3 sequence: CASSPSGGGMYEQYF. CDR3 coding DNA: TGTGCCAGCAGCCCTTCGGGGGGAGGAATGTACGAGCAGTACTTC.

The chain has TRBV5-1 and TRBJ2-1, with TRBD1 matching over 8 bases. The CDR3 runs 12 residues. Trimming at V came to 0 bases and at J to 10 bases, leaving 0 bases not matched to a gene. Germline loops: CDR1 SGHRS, CDR2 YFSETQ. The CDR3 coding sequence is TGCGCCAGCAGCTTGGACAGGGGGGAGCAGTTCTTC. It codes for CASSLDRGEQFF.

This chain connects TRBV4-3 to TRBJ2-7, with 11 bases fitting TRBD2. Trimming removed 4 bases from V and 4 bases from J; junction bases left unmatched: 3. This CDR3 is built from 14 residues. Germline V gene data show CDR1 as LGHNA and CDR2 as YSLEER. Written as DNA, the CDR3 is TGCGCCAGCAGCCTACTAGCGGGAGATTACGAGCAGTACTTC. Protein: CASSLLAGDYEQYF.

The chain joins TRBV7-9 to TRBJ1-4; 9 bases agree with TRBD1. V lost 5 bases, J lost 8 bases, and 9 bases stayed unmatched. Per the germline V gene, CDR1 is SEHNR and CDR2 is FQNEAQ (reference sequence). The length of the CDR3 is 15 residues. The CDR3 DNA reads as TGTGCCAGCAGCCCCCACAGGGGGCTTGGGGAAAAACTGTTTTTT. Its protein product is CASSPHRGLGEKLFF.

The rearrangement joins TRBV13 to TRBJ1-1; TRBD1 matches 7 bases. Germline V gene data show CDR1 as PRHDT and CDR2 as FYEKMQ (reference sequence). The CDR3 has 14 residues. V shed 5 bases and J 5 bases; nucleotides not matched to a gene: 8. The CDR3 here is CASSLRQGRTEAFF. CDR3 bases: TGTGCCAGCAGCCTAAGACAGGGAAGGACTGAAGCTTTCTTT.

The rearrangement links TRBV6-5 to TRBJ2-1; 13 positions agree with TRBD2. CDR3 size: 15 residues. Trimming at V came to 6 bases and at J to 8 bases, leaving 7 bases not matched to a gene. Looked up from germline, CDR1 is MNHEY and CDR2 is SVGAGI. CDR3 in amino acids: CASSRGLAGVHEQFF. The CDR3 DNA reads as TGTGCCAGCAGCCGTGGACTAGCGGGAGTTCATGAGCAGTTCTTC.

The chain links TRBV7-2 to TRBJ2-3, with 10 bases matching TRBD2. The CDR3 spans 16 residues. Trimming took 4 bases from V and 2 from J; bases not matched to a gene: 6. Per germline, CDR1 SGHTA and CDR2 FQGNSA. The CDR3 DNA reads TGTGCCAGCAGCTCAAGACTAGCGGGCGTCACAGATACGCAGTATTTT. Translated: CASSSRLAGVTDTQYF.

CDR3 in DNA: TGCGCCAGCAGCTTGGGCGGGGCTAGCTACGAGCAGTACTTC. This sequence encodes CASSLGGASYEQYF. This sequence joins TRBV5-1 and TRBJ2-7, with D possibly matching TRBD2 (6 bases). Trimming pared 0 bases from V and 3 bases from J, leaving 10 bases between. The CDR3 sequence is 14 residues long. CDR1 and CDR2 (germline): SGHRS, YFSETQ.